The 10 T cell receptor beta chains below all came from one sample that was sequenced in a study of T cells after yellow fever vaccination. MiXCR, run by TCRdb on the 5' RACE reads, gives a single entry per CDR3 protein. The sample holds some 120,000 distinct CDR3 sequences, approximately 8.4% seen once. Here the sequenced sample was CD8+ T cells sorted from PBMCs, taken on the day of the yellow fever booster vaccination. The receptors were sampled from a man aged 18 to 30 who received the YFV17D yellow fever vaccine.

V gene TRBV14 combines with J gene TRBJ2-3; 9 bases agree with TRBD1. The germline V gene encodes CDR1 SGHDN and CDR2 FVKESK. V dropped 5 bases and J dropped 4; count of bases not matched to a gene: 4. The CDR3 totals 14 residues. CDR3 bases: TGTGCCAGCAGCTACGGGACAGGGTCAGATACGCAGTATTTT. This sequence encodes CASSYGTGSDTQYF.

V usage is TRBV6-5 and J usage is TRBJ1-2, with 7 bases lining up with TRBD1. CDR3 length equals 16 residues. CDR1 MNHEY and CDR2 SVGAGI come from the germline V gene. V was pared by 2 bases and J by 3 bases, with 9 bases of the junction left unmatched. CDR3 loop: CASSYGMTGTDYGYTF. As DNA, the CDR3 is TGTGCCAGCAGTTACGGCATGACAGGGACAGACTATGGCTACACCTTC.

This clonotype was observed a single time. This may be a read error, as it is one base from a much larger clone. This chain links TRBV12-3 or TRBV12-4 with TRBJ1-1; a possible D gene is TRBD1 (5 bases). This CDR3 comprises 14 residues. The germline V and J ends were trimmed by 8 bases and 4 bases, with 17 bases remaining between them. CDR3 bases: TGTGCCAGCGGGACGAGTGGGACGATCACTGAAGCTTTCTTT. Amino acids: CASGTSGTITEAFF.

The chain uses TRBV7-3 and TRBJ1-1; D gene ambiguous. The germline V gene has CDR1 SGHTA and CDR2 FQGTGA. Trimming cost V 7 bases and J 4 bases, with 13 bases left between them. CDR3 size: 13 residues. Written as DNA, the CDR3 is TGTGCCAGCAACAACGGGGTGGGCACTGAAGCTTTCTTT. Amino acid sequence: CASNNGVGTEAFF.

V usage is TRBV7-2 and J usage is TRBJ2-5; 9 bases are a match to TRBD1. In germline, CDR1 is SGHTA, CDR2 FQGNSA. This CDR3 is built from 13 residues. The trim removed 8 bases at V and 4 bases at J, leaving 5 bases unmatched. CDR3 nucleotides: TGTGCCAGCCTCTGGACAGGGGTAGAGACCCAGTACTTC. The encoded protein is CASLWTGVETQYF.

This clonotype appeared many times. The chain carries TRBV4-1 and TRBJ2-3; TRBD2 is a possible D gene (6 bases). CDR3 length: 19 amino acids. Trimming shortened V by 4 bases and J by 3 bases, and 26 bases separated the two germline ends. Germline V gene data show CDR1 as MGHRA and CDR2 as YSYEKL. CDR3 sequence reads: CASSPKASVGFGGTDTQYF. The CDR3, as DNA: TGCGCCAGCAGCCCGAAAGCTAGCGTCGGGTTCGGCGGGACAGATACGCAGTATTTT.

This clonotype was detected a few times. The CDR3 region is CSVMNDVRSTEAFF. The CDR3 nucleotides read TGCAGCGTGATGAATGATGTACGGAGCACTGAAGCTTTCTTT. The V and J genes are TRBV29-1 and TRBJ1-1; D not resolved. V was cut by 6 bases and J by 4 bases, with 18 bases left in between. The CDR3 runs 14 residues. Per germline, CDR1 SQVTM and CDR2 ANQGSEA. The full variable domain, with the rest looked up from reference TRBV29-1 and TRBJ1-1, is SAVISQKPSRDICQRGTSLTIQCQVDSQVTMMFWYRQQPGQSLTLIATANQGSEATYESGFVIDKFPISRPNLTFSTLTVSNMSPEDSSIYLCSVMNDVRSTEAFFGQGTRLTVV.

V and J are TRBV3-1 and TRBJ1-1; D possibly corresponds to TRBD1 (5 bases). Between the trimmed V and J ends, which lost 0 bases and 8 bases, there was a span of 19 bases. Germline V lookup: CDR1 LGHDT, CDR2 YNNKEL (reference sequence). The CDR3 runs to 16 residues. CDR3 nucleotides: TGTGCCAGCAGCCAAGATGGGAAGCGGGGGTTGCCCGAAGCTTTCTTT. Translation: CASSQDGKRGLPEAFF.

This clonotype occurred a few times. The CDR3 is CATSSRSDTQYF. The DNA of the CDR3 is TGTGCCACCAGCAGCAGATCCGATACGCAGTATTTT. The chain links TRBV15 to TRBJ2-3; D is undetermined. Germline V gene data show CDR1 as LNHNV and CDR2 as YYDKDF (reference sequence). The CDR3 runs 12 residues. V dropped 3 bases and J dropped 6 bases, with 7 bases sitting between them.

This sequence joins TRBV28 and TRBJ2-5; tentatively, D is TRBD2 (5 bases). The CDR3 runs 13 residues. Germline CDR1 MDHEN, CDR2 SYDVKM. Trimming took 6 bases from V and 2 from J, leaving 10 bases between them. CDR3 sequence: CASREGIQETQYF. The CDR3 DNA reads TGTGCCAGCAGAGAGGGAATTCAAGAGACCCAGTACTTC. Supplemented by reference TRBV28 and TRBJ2-5, the full variable domain reads DVKVTQSSRYLVKRTGEKVFLECVQDMDHENMFWYRQDPGLGLRLIYFSYDVKMKEKGDIPEGYSVSREKKERFSLILESASTNQTSMYLCASREGIQETQYFGPGTRLLVL.